This entry concerns a single TCR beta chain. What it recognizes is unknown. The protocol was immunoSEQ multiplex PCR, while the TCRdb copy is restricted to in-frame clones and leaves out a portion. The sample contains fewer than 800,000 clones, roughly 94% of which appear only once. This sample was included in a study of shared clonotypes between healthy human individuals. Study results and caveats: Relative to their counterparts shared across all four donors, non-shared clonotypes exhibited diminished generation probabilities.

In the naive CD8 group, cells lacked CD45RO and were positively selected for CCR7, so terminally differentiated effector memory CD45RA+ cells were left out. The sample taken for sequencing was naive CD8+ T cells sorted from blood. This receptor was obtained from a young man in good health.

The CDR3, as DNA: TGCGCCCGAGCCCTAACGCGGGTTTACAGCCCAGATACGCAGTATTTT. Amino acids: CARALTRVYSPDTQYF. J is TRBJ2-3 and V is TRBV5-1, with a possible D match to TRBD2 (5 bases). The ends were cut back, 10 bases at V and 4 bases at J, with 25 bases in the middle. This CDR3 spans 16 amino acids. Germline V gives CDR1 SGHRS, CDR2 YFSETQ.